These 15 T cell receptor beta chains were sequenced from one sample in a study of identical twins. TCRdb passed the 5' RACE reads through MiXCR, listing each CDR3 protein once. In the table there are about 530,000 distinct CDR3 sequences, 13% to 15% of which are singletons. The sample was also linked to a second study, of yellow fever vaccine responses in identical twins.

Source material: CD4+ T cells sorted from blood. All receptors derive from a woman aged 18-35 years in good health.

CDR3 sequence: CASSRGPATGELFF. CDR3 DNA sequence: TGTGCCAGCAGCCGGGGACCGGCGACCGGGGAGCTGTTTTTT. This chain uses TRBV14 with TRBJ2-2, with D possibly being TRBD1 or TRBD2 (5 bases each). The CDR3 has 14 amino acids. CDR1 SGHDN and CDR2 FVKESK come from the germline V gene. V was shortened by 4 bases and J by 5 bases, with 11 bases between the two germline ends.

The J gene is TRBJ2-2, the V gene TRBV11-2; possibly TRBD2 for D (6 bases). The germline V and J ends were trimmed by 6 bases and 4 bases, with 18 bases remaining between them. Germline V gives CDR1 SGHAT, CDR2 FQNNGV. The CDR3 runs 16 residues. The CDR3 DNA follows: TGTGCCAGCAGGCCCTCGGGGGAGCGGCTCACCGGGGAGCTGTTTTTT. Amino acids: CASRPSGERLTGELFF. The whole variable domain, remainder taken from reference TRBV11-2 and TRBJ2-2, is EAGVAQSPRYKIIEKRQSVAFWCNPISGHATLYWYQQILGQGPKLLIQFQNNGVVDDSQLPKDRFSAERLKGVDSTLKIQPAKLEDSAVYLCASRPSGERLTGELFFGEGSRLTVL.

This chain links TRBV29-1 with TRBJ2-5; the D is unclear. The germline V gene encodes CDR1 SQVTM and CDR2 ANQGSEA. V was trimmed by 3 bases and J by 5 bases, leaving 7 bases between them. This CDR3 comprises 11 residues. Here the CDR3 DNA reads TGCAGCGTTGACTTGGGGGAGACCCAGTACTTC. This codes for CSVDLGETQYF.

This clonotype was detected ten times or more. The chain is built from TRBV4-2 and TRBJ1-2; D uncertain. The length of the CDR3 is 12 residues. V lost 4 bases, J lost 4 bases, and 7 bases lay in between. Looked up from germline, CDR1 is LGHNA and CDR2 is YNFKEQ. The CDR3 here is CASSRAVYGYTF. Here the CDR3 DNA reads TGTGCCAGCAGCCGAGCCGTCTATGGCTACACCTTC.

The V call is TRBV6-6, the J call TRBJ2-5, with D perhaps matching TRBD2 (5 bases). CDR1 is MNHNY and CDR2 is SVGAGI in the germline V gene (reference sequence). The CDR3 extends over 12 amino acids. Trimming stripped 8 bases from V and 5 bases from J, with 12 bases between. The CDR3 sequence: CASGGVVETQYF. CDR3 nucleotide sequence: TGTGCCAGCGGAGGCGTGGTGGAGACCCAGTACTTC.

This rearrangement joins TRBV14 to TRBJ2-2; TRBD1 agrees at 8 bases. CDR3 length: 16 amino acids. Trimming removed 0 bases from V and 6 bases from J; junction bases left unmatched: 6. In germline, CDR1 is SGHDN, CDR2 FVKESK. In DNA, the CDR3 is TGTGCCAGCAGCCAAGATCCAGGGGGCAGGGCCGGGGAGCTGTTTTTT. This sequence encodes CASSQDPGGRAGELFF. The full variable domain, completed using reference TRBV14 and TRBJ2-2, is EAGVTQFPSHSVIEKGQTVTLRCDPISGHDNLYWYRRVMGKEIKFLLHFVKESKQDESGMPNNRFLAERTGGTYSTLKVQPAELEDSGVYFCASSQDPGGRAGELFFGEGSRLTVL.

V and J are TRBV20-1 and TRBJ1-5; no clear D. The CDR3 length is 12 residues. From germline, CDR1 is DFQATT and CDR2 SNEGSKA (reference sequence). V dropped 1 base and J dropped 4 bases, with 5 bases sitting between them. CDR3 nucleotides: TGCAGTGCTAGAGTGACAAATCAGCCCCAGCATTTT. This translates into CSARVTNQPQHF.

DNA for the CDR3: TGTGCCAGCAGCTTATGGGGGGGAGGAGGTCAAGAGACCCAGTACTTC. Translated, it gives CASSLWGGGGQETQYF. This chain links TRBV7-3 with TRBJ2-5; TRBD2 aligns across 7 bases. This CDR3 comprises 16 residues. Trimming cost V 2 bases and J 2 bases; bases outside gene matches: 8. Germline V gene lookup returns CDR1 SGHTA and CDR2 FQGTGA.

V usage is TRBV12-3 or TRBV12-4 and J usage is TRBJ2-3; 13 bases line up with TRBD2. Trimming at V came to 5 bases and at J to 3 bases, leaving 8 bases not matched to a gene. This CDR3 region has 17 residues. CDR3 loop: CASSAGTSGIGTDTQYF. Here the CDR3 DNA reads TGTGCCAGCAGTGCCGGGACTAGCGGGATAGGGACAGATACGCAGTATTTT.

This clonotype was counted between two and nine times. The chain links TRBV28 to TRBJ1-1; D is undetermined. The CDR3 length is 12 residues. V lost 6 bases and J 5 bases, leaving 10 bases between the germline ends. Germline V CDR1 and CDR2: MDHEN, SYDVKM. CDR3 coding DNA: TGTGCCAGCAGCTCCAGACTTACTGAAGCTTTCTTT. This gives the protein CASSSRLTEAFF.

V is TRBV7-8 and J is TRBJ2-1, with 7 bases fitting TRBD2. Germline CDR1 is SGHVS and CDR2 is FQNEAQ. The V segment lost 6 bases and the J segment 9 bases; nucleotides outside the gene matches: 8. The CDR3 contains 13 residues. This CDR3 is CASRAGTMFEQFF. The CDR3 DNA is TGTGCCAGCAGGGCAGGGACTATGTTTGAGCAGTTCTTC.

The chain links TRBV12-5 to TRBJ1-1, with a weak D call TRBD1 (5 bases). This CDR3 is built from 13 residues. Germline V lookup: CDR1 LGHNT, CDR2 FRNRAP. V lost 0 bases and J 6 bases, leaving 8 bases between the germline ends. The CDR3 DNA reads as TGTGCTAGTGGTTTGGTACAGGTATCTGAAGCTTTCTTT. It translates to CASGLVQVSEAFF.

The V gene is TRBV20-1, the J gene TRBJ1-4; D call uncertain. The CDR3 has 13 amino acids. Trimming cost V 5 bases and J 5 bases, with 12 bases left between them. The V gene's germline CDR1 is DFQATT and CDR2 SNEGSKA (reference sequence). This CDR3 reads CSASRTENEKLFF. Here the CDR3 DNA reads TGCAGTGCTTCCCGGACGGAAAATGAAAAACTGTTTTTT.

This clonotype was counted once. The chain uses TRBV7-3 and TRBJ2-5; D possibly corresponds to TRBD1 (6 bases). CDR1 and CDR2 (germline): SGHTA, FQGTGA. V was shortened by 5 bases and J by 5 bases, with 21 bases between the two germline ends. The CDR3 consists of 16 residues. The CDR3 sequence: CASSPRGLGGGETQYF. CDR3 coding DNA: TGTGCCAGCAGCCCCAGGGGTCTCGGAGGTGGGGAGACCCAGTACTTC.

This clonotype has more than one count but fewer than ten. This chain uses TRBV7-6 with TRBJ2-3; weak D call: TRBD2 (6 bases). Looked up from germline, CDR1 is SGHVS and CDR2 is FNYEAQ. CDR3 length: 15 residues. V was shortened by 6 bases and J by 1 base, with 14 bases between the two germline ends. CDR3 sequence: CASRSLAERTDTQYF. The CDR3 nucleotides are TGTGCCAGCAGATCCTTAGCGGAGCGCACAGATACGCAGTATTTT.